A selection of T cell receptor beta chains follows, all from one sample in a study of stem cell transplantation in POMP-related autoinflammatory disease. The table came from immunoSEQ multiplex PCR; TCRdb's copy has only in-frame clones and leaves some out. The profile covers tens of thousands of clones, with roughly 91% appearing a single time and 0.55% to 0.85% taken by the ten largest. The sequencing used CD4+ T cells from PBMCs, collected after stem cell transplantation. These receptors were taken from a human patient with POMP-related autoinflammation and immune dysregulation (PRAID). Some T cells may arise from the graft donor. Both conserved end residues are part of each CDR3. Each record gives: D gene, V gene, J gene, clone size, CDR3 DNA, CDR3 protein. A D gene is named only where the DNA matches it firmly. Size is stated for part of the rows, as once, few or many counts, or as a class when the clone is expanded.

>TRBD2|TRBV11-2|TRBJ2-3|NA
TGTGCCAGCAGCTTAGGGACCGGACTAGGGGATACGCAGTATTTT
CASSLGTGLGDTQYF
>TRBD1|TRBV6-5|TRBJ1-2|NA
TGTGCCAGCACCCAGGGGGGAGGCTACACCTTC
CASTQGGGYTF
>NA|TRBV5-4|TRBJ1-3|once
TGTGCCAGCAGTCCCGGGGGGGAATCTGGAAACACCATATATTTT
CASSPGGESGNTIYF
>NA|TRBV7-9|TRBJ2-3|NA
TGTGCCAGCAGCTCTTGGGATGGGGGTGGGACAGATACGCAGTATTTT
CASSSWDGGGTDTQYF
>NA|TRBV5-8|TRBJ2-2|NA
TGTGCCAGCAGCTTGGGAGGAGCCGGGTTTTTT
CASSLGGAGFF
>NA|TRBV4-2|TRBJ1-2|NA
TGTGCCAGCAGCCACGCGACAGGAAACTATGGCTACACCTTC
CASSHATGNYGYTF
>NA|TRBV11-3|TRBJ2-3|NA
TGTGCCAGCAGCTTAAGAACGGGGACCACAGATACGCAGTATTTT
CASSLRTGTTDTQYF
>TRBD1|TRBV7-2|TRBJ2-2|few
TGTGCCAGCAGCTCATGGACAGGGACCGGGGAGCTGTTTTTT
CASSSWTGTGELFF
>NA|TRBV7-6|TRBJ2-2|NA
TGTGCCAGCAGCTTAATAGGGCAGGGGAACACCGGGGAGCTGTTTTTT
CASSLIGQGNTGELFF
>TRBD1|TRBV11-2|TRBJ1-2|once
TGTGCCAGCAGCTCGCCCAGAACAGGGGGCGTAAAGCATGGCTACACCTTC
CASSSPRTGGVKHGYTF
>NA|TRBV2|TRBJ2-1|NA
TGTGCCAGCAGAGGCGTGGGGCGTAAGTCCGGCTCCTACAATGAGCAGTTCTTC
CASRGVGRKSGSYNEQFF
>TRBD1|TRBV25-1|TRBJ2-3|NA
TGTGCCAGCAGTGAAGGGGGGTCGAGACAGGGGGCAACAGATACGCAGTATTTT
CASSEGGSRQGATDTQYF
>NA|TRBV4-1|TRBJ2-2|NA
TGCGCCAGCAGCCAAACTCGGAGGGGGGCGAACACCGGGGAGCTGTTTTTT
CASSQTRRGANTGELFF
>NA|TRBV6-5|TRBJ1-5|NA
TGTGCCACCCTCAACGTACAGACAAATCAGCCCCAGCATTTT
CATLNVQTNQPQHF
>NA|TRBV21-1|TRBJ2-1|NA
TGTGCCAGCAGCAAAAGGCTAGCGGGAGGTTGTGAGCAGTTCTTC
CASSKRLAGGCEQFF
>TRBD1|TRBV5-1|TRBJ2-5|NA
TGCGCCAGCAGTTTGATCCAGGGGGCCGAGACCCAGTACTTC
CASSLIQGAETQYF
>TRBD1|TRBV28|TRBJ2-5|NA
TGTGCCAGCAGTTACTGGCAGGGGGCGGGAGAGACCCAGTACTTC
CASSYWQGAGETQYF
>NA|TRBV2|TRBJ2-5|NA
TGTGCCAGCCGCGGGGCAGTCCAAGAGACCCAGTACTTC
CASRGAVQETQYF
>NA|TRBV5-1|TRBJ2-3|once
TGCGCCAGCAGCTTTGGGGGGCCGGGGGCAGATACGCAGTATTTT
CASSFGGPGADTQYF
>NA|TRBV29-1|TRBJ2-3|NA
TGCAGCGTTGAAGCCTTTAGACAGTCAGATACGCAGTATTTT
CSVEAFRQSDTQYF
>NA|TRBV18|TRBJ1-3|once
TGTGCCAGCTCACCTCTTGCTCGACAGGATGAAAACACCATATATTTT
CASSPLARQDENTIYF
>NA|TRBV29-1|TRBJ2-1|NA
TGCAGCGCCATGGGGGACACTTTCTCCTACAATGAGCAGTTCTTC
CSAMGDTFSYNEQFF
>NA|TRBV18|TRBJ1-1|NA
TGTGCCAGCTCCTTCGGGGGGGGCCAGAACACTGAAGCTTTCTTT
CASSFGGGQNTEAFF
>TRBD2|TRBV19|TRBJ2-1|NA
TGTGCCAGTAGTATGGACCATAGCGGGAACTCCTACAATGAGCAGTTCTTC
CASSMDHSGNSYNEQFF
>TRBD2|TRBV10-3|TRBJ2-3|NA
TGTGCGGGCTCTATAGCGGGGGGGGGCACAGATACGCAGTATTTT
CAGSIAGGGTDTQYF
>NA|TRBV10-3|TRBJ2-2|NA
TGTGCCATCACACCCACGGGCACCGGGGAGCTGTTTTTT
CAITPTGTGELFF
>NA|TRBV6-5|TRBJ2-5|NA
TGTGCCAGCAGTTACCGTCAGTACCAAGAGACCCAGTACTTC
CASSYRQYQETQYF
>NA|TRBV5-1|TRBJ1-3|NA
TGCGCCAGCAGCTTGTATGGGTTCTCTGGAAACACCATATATTTT
CASSLYGFSGNTIYF
>NA|TRBV7-9|TRBJ1-1|NA
TGTGCCAGCAGCCAAAGGAGGAACACTGAAGCTTTCTTT
CASSQRRNTEAFF
>TRBD1|TRBV5-1|TRBJ2-5|NA
TGCGCCAGCAAGGGGACAGACCAAGAGACCCAGTACTTC
CASKGTDQETQYF
>NA|TRBV20-1|TRBJ1-4|NA
TGCAGTGCCTCCCTAGGGGAAAAACTGTTTTTT
CSASLGEKLFF
>NA|TRBV6-5|TRBJ1-2|NA
TGTGCCAGCAGTTTTTCGGGGGCTGAAGGCTACACCTTC
CASSFSGAEGYTF
>NA|TRBV6-1|TRBJ1-1|once
TGTGCCAGCAGTGAAGTTTTGGACAGTCGAGCTTTCTTT
CASSEVLDSRAFF
>NA|TRBV18|TRBJ2-7|once
TGTGCCAGCTCATTACATCCGGGACCCGAGAGAGACTTC
CASSLHPGPERDF
>NA|TRBV3-1/TRBV3-2|TRBJ2-3|NA
TGTGCCAGCAGCCTACCAACCACAGATACGCAGTATTTT
CASSLPTTDTQYF
>NA|TRBV28|TRBJ2-1|NA
TGTGCCAGCAGTATGGGCGGTAGGAATGAGCAGTTCTTC
CASSMGGRNEQFF
>TRBD1|TRBV7-8|TRBJ1-6|NA
TGTGCCAGCAGCGTAAGGGACAGGGGAGGTTCACCCCTCCACTTT
CASSVRDRGGSPLHF
>TRBD2|TRBV18|TRBJ2-7|NA
TGTGCCAGCTCACCACCGGGACTAGAATCCGAGCAGTACTTC
CASSPPGLESEQYF
>TRBD1|TRBV5-4|TRBJ1-1|NA
TGTGCCAGCAGACAGGACAGGGTGAACACTGAAGCTTTCTTT
CASRQDRVNTEAFF
>TRBD1|TRBV19|TRBJ1-2|NA
TGTGCCAGTAGTCTACCGGGACAGGGTAACTATGGCTACACCTTC
CASSLPGQGNYGYTF
>NA|TRBV7-8|TRBJ1-4|NA
TGTGCCAGCAGCTACGGAGGGTGGGGCACTAGTGAAAAACTGTTTTTT
CASSYGGWGTSEKLFF
>NA|TRBV2|TRBJ1-4|NA
TGTGCCAGCAGTGAAGGCGATGAAAAACTGTTTTTT
CASSEGDEKLFF
>NA|TRBV28|TRBJ2-3|NA
TGTGCCAGCAACAGTCTAGCGTCCAGGGGTAGCGCTACGCAGTATTTT
CASNSLASRGSATQYF
>TRBD2|TRBV27|TRBJ2-2|NA
TGTGCCAGCAGTTTATCTGGACTAGCGGGAGGGGCCGGGGAGCTGTTTTTT
CASSLSGLAGGAGELFF
>TRBD2|TRBV3-1/TRBV3-2|TRBJ2-2|NA
TGTGCCAGCAGCCGGACTAGAAGCACCGGGGAGCTGTTTTTT
CASSRTRSTGELFF
>NA|TRBV12-3/TRBV12-4|TRBJ2-7|NA
TGTGCCAGCAGTCCGGACAGTGACGAGCAGTACTTC
CASSPDSDEQYF
>TRBD1|TRBV10-2|TRBJ1-2|NA
TGCGCCAGCAGTGGGGGGACAGGGAATAGACGTTGCACCTTC
CASSGGTGNRRCTF
>TRBD1|TRBV2|TRBJ2-2|NA
TGTGCCAGTGGAGGACAGGGTGCGAACACCGGGGAGCTGTTTTTT
CASGGQGANTGELFF
>TRBD2|TRBV27|TRBJ2-5|NA
TGTGCCAGCAGACGCTCGGGGGGGATACAAGAGACCCAGTACTTC
CASRRSGGIQETQYF
>TRBD1|TRBV6-5|TRBJ1-6|once
TGTGCCAGCAGTCGACAGGGAGGTAATTCACCCCTCCACTTT
CASSRQGGNSPLHF
>NA|TRBV28|TRBJ2-3|NA
TGTGCCAGCAGTCCCATATCACCTTTAAAGCGATCCTACACAGATACGCAGTATTTT
CASSPISPLKRSYTDTQYF
>TRBD2|TRBV4-1|TRBJ2-5|NA
TGCGCCAGCAGCCAAGGTCTACTAGCGGGAGCCAGGGAGACCCAGTACTTC
CASSQGLLAGARETQYF
>TRBD1|TRBV18|TRBJ1-6|NA
TGTGCCAGCTCACCACCGTACAGGGGTGGTAATTCACCCCTCCACTTT
CASSPPYRGGNSPLHF
>TRBD2|TRBV27|TRBJ2-1|NA
TGTGCCAGCAGTTTTGTCGTAAAGCGGGACCACAATGAGCAGTTCTTC
CASSFVVKRDHNEQFF
>TRBD1|TRBV18|TRBJ1-6|NA
TGTGCCAGCTCACTTATATTAAGGACAGGGCAGAATTCACCCCTCCACTTT
CASSLILRTGQNSPLHF
>TRBD2|TRBV9|TRBJ2-5|NA
TGTGCCAGCAGCTGGACGGGAGGGCAAGAGACCCAGTACTTC
CASSWTGGQETQYF
>TRBD1|TRBV5-1|TRBJ1-3|NA
TGCGCCAGCAGCTTGGCCCAGGGGGCTGGAAACACCATATATTTT
CASSLAQGAGNTIYF
>NA|TRBV9|TRBJ2-3|once
TGTGCCAGCAGCGTAGGAATTAAGGGATTAAGCTACTTAGCGGCCAAGGATGATACGCAGTATTTT
CASSVGIKGLSYLAAKDDTQYF
>TRBD1|TRBV10-3|TRBJ1-1|NA
TGTGCCATCAGTGAGGACAGGGGGAGCACTGAAGCTTTCTTT
CAISEDRGSTEAFF
>TRBD2|TRBV29-1|TRBJ2-7|NA
TGCAGCGGGGGGGACTACACCTACGAGCAGTACTTC
CSGGDYTYEQYF